This record looks at one T cell receptor beta chain sequence and its context. The data stem from a study of blood T cell repertoires in COVID-19. Study-wide context: COVID-19 samples collected from the United States, Italy and Spain covered acute and convalescent phases. From T cells, B-cell-depleted T cells, or PBMCs came the material, which was cDNA or gDNA.

Germline CDR1 LNHDA, CDR2 SQIVND (reference sequence). V was shortened by 6 bases and J by 2 bases, with 14 bases between the two germline ends. CDR3 length: 15 amino acids. Per the authors' pipeline: By means of reference gene primer amplification, nucleated cell counts were estimated. Sequencing was performed with immunoSEQ multiplex PCR; in TCRdb, only in-frame clones are kept and a portion is missing. The V and J calls and clone size are taken from that table; D and trimming were inferred from the DNA. Here the sample spans over 150,000 clones, roughly 83% being singletons. Sequenced input: peripheral blood. The chain uses TRBV19 and TRBJ1-5; D remains unclear. The TCR sequence derives from a woman of 80 years or more with active or convalescent COVID-19. The CDR3 region has the DNA TGTGCCAGTAGAGTAGCCGGATGGGGCAATCAGCCCCAGCATTTT. This encodes CASRVAGWGNQPQHF.